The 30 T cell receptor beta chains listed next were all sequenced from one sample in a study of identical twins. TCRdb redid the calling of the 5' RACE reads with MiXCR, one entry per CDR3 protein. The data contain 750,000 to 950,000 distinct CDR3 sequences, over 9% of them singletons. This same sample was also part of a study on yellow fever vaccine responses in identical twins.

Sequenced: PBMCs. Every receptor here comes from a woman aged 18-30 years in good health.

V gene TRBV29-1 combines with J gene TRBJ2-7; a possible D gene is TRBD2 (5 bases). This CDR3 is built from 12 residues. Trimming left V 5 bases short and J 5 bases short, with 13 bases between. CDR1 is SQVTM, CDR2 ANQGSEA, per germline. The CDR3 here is CSVQKAGDEQYF. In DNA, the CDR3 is TGCAGCGTTCAAAAAGCCGGGGACGAGCAGTACTTC.

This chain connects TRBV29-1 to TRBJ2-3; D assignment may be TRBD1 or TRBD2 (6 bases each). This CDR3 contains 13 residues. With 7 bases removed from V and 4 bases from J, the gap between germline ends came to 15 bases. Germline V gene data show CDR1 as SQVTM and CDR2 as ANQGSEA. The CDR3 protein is CSAGSGGADTQYF. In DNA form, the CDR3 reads TGCAGCGCCGGGTCCGGGGGCGCAGATACGCAGTATTTT.

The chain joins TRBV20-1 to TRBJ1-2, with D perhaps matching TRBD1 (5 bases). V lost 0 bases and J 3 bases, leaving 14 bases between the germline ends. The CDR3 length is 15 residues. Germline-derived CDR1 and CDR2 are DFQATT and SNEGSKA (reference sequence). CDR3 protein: CSARDRAGHHYGYTF. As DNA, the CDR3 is TGCAGTGCTAGAGATAGAGCAGGGCACCACTATGGCTACACCTTC.

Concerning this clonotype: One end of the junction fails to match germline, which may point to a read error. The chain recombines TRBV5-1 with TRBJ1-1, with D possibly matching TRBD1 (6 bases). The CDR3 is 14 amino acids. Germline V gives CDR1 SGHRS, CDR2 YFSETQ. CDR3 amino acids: CASSSLQGNTEAFF. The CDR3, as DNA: TGCGCCAGCAGCTCTCTCCAGGGGAACACCGAAGCTTTCTTT.

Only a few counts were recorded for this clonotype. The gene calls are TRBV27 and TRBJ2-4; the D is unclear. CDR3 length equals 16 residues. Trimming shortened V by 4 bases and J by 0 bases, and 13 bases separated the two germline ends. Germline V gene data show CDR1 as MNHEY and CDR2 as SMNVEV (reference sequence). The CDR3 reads CASSSMLGLAKNIQYF. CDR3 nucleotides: TGTGCCAGCAGTTCAATGCTCGGGCTAGCCAAAAACATTCAGTACTTC.

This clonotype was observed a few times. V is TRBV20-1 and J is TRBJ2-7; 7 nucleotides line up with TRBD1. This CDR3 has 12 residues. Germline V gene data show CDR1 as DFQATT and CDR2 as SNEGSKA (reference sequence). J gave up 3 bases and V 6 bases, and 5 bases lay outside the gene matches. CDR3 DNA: TGCAGTGCCCCTCGACAGGGCTACGAGCAGTACTTC. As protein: CSAPRQGYEQYF.

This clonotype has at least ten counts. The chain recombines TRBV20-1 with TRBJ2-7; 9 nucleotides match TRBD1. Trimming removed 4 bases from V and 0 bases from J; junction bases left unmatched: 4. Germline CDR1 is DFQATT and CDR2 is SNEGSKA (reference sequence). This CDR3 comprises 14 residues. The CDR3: CSAKGQGLSYEQYF. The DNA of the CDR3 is TGCAGTGCTAAGGGACAGGGCCTCTCCTACGAGCAGTACTTC.

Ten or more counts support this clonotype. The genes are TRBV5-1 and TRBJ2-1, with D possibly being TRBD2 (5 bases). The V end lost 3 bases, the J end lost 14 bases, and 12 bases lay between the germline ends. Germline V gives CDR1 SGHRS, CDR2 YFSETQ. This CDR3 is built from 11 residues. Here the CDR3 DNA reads TGCGCCAGCAGCTCCCTAACGCGGGAGTTCTTC. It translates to CASSSLTREFF. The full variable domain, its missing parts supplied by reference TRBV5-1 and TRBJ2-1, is KAGVTQTPRYLIKTRGQQVTLSCSPISGHRSVSWYQQTPGQGLQFLFEYFSETQRNKGNFPGRFSGRQFSNSRSEMNVSTLELGDSALYLCASSSLTREFFGPGTRLTVL.

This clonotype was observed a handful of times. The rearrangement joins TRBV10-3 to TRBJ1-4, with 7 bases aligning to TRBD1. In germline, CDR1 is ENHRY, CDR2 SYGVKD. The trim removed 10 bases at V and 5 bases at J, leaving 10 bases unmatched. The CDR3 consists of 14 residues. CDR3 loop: CATARDSKNEKLFF. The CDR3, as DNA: TGTGCCACCGCCCGGGACAGTAAGAATGAAAAACTGTTTTTT.

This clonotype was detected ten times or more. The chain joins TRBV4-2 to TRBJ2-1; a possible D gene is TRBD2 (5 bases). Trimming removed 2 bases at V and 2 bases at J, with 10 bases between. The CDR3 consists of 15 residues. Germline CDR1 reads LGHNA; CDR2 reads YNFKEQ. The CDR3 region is CASSQRWETYNEQFF. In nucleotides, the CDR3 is TGTGCCAGCAGCCAACGGTGGGAGACCTACAATGAGCAGTTCTTC.

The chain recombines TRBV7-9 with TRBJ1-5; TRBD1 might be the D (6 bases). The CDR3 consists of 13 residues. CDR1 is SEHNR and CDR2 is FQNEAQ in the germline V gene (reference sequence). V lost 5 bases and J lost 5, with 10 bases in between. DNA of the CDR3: TGTGCCAGCAGCGCAGGGGAGGATCAGCCCCAGCATTTT. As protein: CASSAGEDQPQHF. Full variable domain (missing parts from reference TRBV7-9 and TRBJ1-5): DTGVSQNPRHKITKRGQNVTFRCDPISEHNRLYWYRQTLGQGPEFLTYFQNEAQLEKSRLLSDRFSAERPKGSFSTLEIQRTEQGDSAMYLCASSAGEDQPQHFGDGTRLSIL.

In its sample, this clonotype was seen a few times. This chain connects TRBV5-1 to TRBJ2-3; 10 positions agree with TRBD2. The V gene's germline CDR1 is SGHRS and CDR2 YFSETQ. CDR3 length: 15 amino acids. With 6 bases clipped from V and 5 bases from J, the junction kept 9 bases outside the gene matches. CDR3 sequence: CASTSKGLARDTQYF. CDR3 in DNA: TGCGCCAGCACCTCAAAGGGACTAGCGCGAGATACGCAGTATTTT.

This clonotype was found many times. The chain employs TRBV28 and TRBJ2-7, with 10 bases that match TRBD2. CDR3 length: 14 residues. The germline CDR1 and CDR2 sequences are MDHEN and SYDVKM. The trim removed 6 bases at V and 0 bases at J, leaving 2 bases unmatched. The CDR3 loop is CASSRTSGSYEQYF. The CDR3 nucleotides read TGTGCCAGCAGCCGGACTAGCGGCTCCTACGAGCAGTACTTC.

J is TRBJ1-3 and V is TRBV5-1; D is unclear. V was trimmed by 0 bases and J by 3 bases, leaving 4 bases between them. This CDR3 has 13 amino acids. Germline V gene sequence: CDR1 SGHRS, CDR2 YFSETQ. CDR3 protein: CASSLDNGNTIYF. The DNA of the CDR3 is TGCGCCAGCAGCTTGGACAATGGAAACACCATATATTTT.

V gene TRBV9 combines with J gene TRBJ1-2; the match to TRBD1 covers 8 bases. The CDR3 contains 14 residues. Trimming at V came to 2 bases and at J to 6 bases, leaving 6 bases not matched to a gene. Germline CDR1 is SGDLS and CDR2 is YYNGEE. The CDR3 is CASSVRTGNNGYTF. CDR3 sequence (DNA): TGTGCCAGCAGCGTTCGGACAGGGAACAATGGCTACACCTTC.

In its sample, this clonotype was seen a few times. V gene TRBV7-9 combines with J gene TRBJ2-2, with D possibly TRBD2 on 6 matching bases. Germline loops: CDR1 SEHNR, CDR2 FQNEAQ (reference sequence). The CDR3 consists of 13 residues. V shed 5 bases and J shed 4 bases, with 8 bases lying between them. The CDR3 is CASSVTSTGELFF. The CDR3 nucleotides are TGTGCCAGCAGCGTGACTAGCACCGGGGAGCTGTTTTTT.

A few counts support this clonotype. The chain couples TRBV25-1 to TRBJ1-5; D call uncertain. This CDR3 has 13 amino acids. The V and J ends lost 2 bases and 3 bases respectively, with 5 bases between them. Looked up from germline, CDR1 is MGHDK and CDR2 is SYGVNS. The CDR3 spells CASSEADNQPQHF. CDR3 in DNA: TGTGCCAGCAGTGAAGCAGACAATCAGCCCCAGCATTTT. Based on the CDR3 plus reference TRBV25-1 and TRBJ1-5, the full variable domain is EADIYQTPRYLVIGTGKKITLECSQTMGHDKMYWYQQDPGMELHLIHYSYGVNSTEKGDLSSESTVSRIRTEHFPLTLESARPSHTSQYLCASSEADNQPQHFGDGTRLSIL.

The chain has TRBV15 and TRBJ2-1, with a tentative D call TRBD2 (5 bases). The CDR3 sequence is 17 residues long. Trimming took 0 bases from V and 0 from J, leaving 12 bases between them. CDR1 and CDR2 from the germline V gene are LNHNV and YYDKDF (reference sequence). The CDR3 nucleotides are TGTGCCACCAGCAGAGATCCGAGGGAACACTCCTACAATGAGCAGTTCTTC. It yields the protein CATSRDPREHSYNEQFF.

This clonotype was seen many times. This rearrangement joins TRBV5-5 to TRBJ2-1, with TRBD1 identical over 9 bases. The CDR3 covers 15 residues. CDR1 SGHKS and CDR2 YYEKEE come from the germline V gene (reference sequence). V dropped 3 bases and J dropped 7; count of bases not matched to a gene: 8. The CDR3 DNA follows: TGTGCCAGCAGCTGGGGACAGGGCCCAGGGAATGAGCAGTTCTTC. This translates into CASSWGQGPGNEQFF.

DNA of the CDR3: TGTGCCAGCAGCTTAAATAGCGTCGCAGGGGGACAGGAGACCCAGTACTTC. This gives the protein CASSLNSVAGGQETQYF. The genes are TRBV7-6 and TRBJ2-5; TRBD1 agrees at 7 bases. The J segment lost 5 bases and the V segment lost 2 bases, leaving 14 bases of the junction unmatched. This CDR3 has 17 residues. The germline V gene encodes CDR1 SGHVS and CDR2 FNYEAQ.

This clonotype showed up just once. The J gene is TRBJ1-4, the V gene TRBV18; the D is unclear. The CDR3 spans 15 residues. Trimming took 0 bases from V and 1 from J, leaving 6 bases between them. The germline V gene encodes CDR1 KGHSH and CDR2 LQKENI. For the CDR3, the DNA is TGTGCCAGCTCACCACCCGGGAGAACTAATGAAAAACTGTTTTTT. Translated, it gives CASSPPGRTNEKLFF.

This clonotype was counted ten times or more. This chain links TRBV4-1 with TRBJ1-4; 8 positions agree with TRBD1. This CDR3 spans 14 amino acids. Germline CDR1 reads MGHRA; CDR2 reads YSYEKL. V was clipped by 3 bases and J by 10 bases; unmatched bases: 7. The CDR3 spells CASSQTGVVGKLFF. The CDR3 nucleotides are TGCGCCAGCAGCCAGACAGGGGTGGTCGGAAAACTGTTTTTT.

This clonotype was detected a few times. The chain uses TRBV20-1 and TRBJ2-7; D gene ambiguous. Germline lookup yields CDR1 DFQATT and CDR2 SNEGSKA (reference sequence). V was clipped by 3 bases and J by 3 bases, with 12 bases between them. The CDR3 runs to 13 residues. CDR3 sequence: CSASLVGRYEQYV. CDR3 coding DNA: TGCAGTGCTAGCCTGGTCGGGCGCTACGAGCAGTACGTC.

DNA of the CDR3: TGTGCCAGCAGCGAGGATCCGACTCTCACTAATGAAAAACTGTTTTTT. Translated: CASSEDPTLTNEKLFF. This sequence joins TRBV11-3 and TRBJ1-4; no definite D call. Looked up from germline, CDR1 is SGHNT and CDR2 is YENEEA. The CDR3 extends over 16 amino acids. V gave up 5 bases and J gave up 2 bases, with 15 bases separating them.

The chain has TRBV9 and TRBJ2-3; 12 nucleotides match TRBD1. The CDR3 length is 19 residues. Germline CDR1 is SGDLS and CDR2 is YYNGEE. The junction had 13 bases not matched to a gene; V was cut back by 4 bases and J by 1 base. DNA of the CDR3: TGTGCCAGCAGCCCCCGGGGACAGGGGGCTCCTTTACGCACAGATACGCAGTATTTT. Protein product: CASSPRGQGAPLRTDTQYF. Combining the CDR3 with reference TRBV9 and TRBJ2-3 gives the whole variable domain DSGVTQTPKHLITATGQRVTLRCSPRSGDLSVYWYQQSLDQGLQFLIQYYNGEERAKGNILERFSAQQFPDLHSELNLSSLELGDSALYFCASSPRGQGAPLRTDTQYFGPGTRLTVL.

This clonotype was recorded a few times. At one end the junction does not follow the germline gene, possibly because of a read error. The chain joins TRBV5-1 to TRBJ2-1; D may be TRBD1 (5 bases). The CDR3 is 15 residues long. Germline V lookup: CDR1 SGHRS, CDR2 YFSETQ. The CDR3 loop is CASRLGQGNYNEQFF. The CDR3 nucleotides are TGCGCCAGCAGATTGGGGCAGGGCAACTACAATGAGCAGTTCTTC.

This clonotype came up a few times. This CDR3 is CASGKGVARTEAFF. The CDR3, as DNA: TGTGCCAGCGGAAAGGGGGTGGCGAGGACTGAAGCTTTCTTT. The rearrangement uses TRBV11-3 and TRBJ1-1; D is perhaps TRBD1 (6 bases). Trimming pared 8 bases from V and 5 bases from J, leaving 18 bases between. CDR3 length: 14 residues. Germline V gene data show CDR1 as SGHNT and CDR2 as YENEEA.

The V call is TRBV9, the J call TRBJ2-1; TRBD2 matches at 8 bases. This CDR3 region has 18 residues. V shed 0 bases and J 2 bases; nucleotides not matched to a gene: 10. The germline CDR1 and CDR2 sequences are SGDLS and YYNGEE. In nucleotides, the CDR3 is TGTGCCAGCAGCGTAGCAGGGTGGCGGGAGGCCACCTACAATGAGCAGTTCTTC. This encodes CASSVAGWREATYNEQFF.

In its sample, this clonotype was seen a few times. The CDR3 DNA is TGTGCCAGCAGCCTGTTTGGACAGGGGGCAGGACAGCCCCAGCATTTT. This codes for CASSLFGQGAGQPQHF. The genes are TRBV12-3 or TRBV12-4 and TRBJ1-5; 11 bases map to TRBD1. The CDR3 is 16 amino acids. The J segment lost 7 bases and the V segment lost 6 bases, leaving 11 bases of the junction unmatched.

The DNA of the CDR3 is TGTGCCAGCGCTCGGACTGCTATCCCCTACGAGCAGTACTTC. Translating gives CASARTAIPYEQYF. The chain employs TRBV5-5 and TRBJ2-7; D possibly corresponds to TRBD2 (5 bases). V shed 7 bases and J shed 2 bases, with 16 bases lying between them. This CDR3 region has 14 residues. CDR1 and CDR2 (germline): SGHKS, YYEKEE (reference sequence).